The rows below give T cell receptor beta chains drawn from one sample of a study of TIL therapy for anti-PD-1-resistant metastatic lung cancer. Method: immunoSEQ multiplex PCR; TCRdb's copy keeps in-frame clones and lacks some. The repertoire consists of 30,000 or so clones, with roughly 69% occurring once and the leading ten covering 2.5% to 3%. Specimen: blood, collected at baseline. The receptors come from a woman aged 30 to 85 with non-small cell lung cancer. Each CDR3 is given with its conserved first and last residue. The order of the fields is D gene, J gene, V gene, clone size, CDR3 protein, CDR3 DNA. A D gene is named only where the DNA matches it firmly. Rows may omit the clone size; those that give it use once, few, many or a size class.

. | TRBJ2-5 | TRBV5-1 | . | CASSLTVIETQYF | TGCGCCAGCAGCTTGACTGTGATAGAGACCCAGTACTTC
. | TRBJ2-5 | TRBV27 | . | CASSRDYQYQETQYF | TGTGCCAGCAGTCGAGACTACCAATACCAAGAGACCCAGTACTTC
. | TRBJ2-1 | TRBV6-4 | . | CATGDFRGEQFF | TGTGCCACCGGGGACTTTCGCGGTGAGCAGTTCTTC
. | TRBJ2-1 | TRBV7-8 | once | CASRSSSYNEQFF | TGTGCCAGCAGATCAAGCTCCTACAATGAGCAGTTCTTC
. | TRBJ2-1 | TRBV2 | . | CATKMDGAYNEQFF | TGTGCCACCAAGATGGACGGGGCCTACAATGAGCAGTTCTTC
. | TRBJ1-3 | TRBV19 | once | CASSIRGSDTIYF | TGTGCCAGTAGTATAAGAGGTTCGGACACCATATATTTT
TRBD2 | TRBJ2-1 | TRBV5-1 | . | CASSNQAGVKNEQFF | TGCGCCAGCAGCAACCAAGCGGGAGTCAAAAATGAGCAGTTCTTC
TRBD1 | TRBJ2-7 | TRBV2 | . | CASRRQGDYEQYF | TGTGCCAGCAGGAGACAGGGGGATTACGAGCAGTACTTC
. | TRBJ2-7 | TRBV27 | few | CASSAQWSFSYEQYF | TGTGCCAGCAGTGCCCAGTGGTCGTTCTCCTACGAGCAGTACTTC
. | TRBJ1-2 | TRBV5-6 | . | CASSATANYGYTF | TGTGCCAGCAGCGCGACAGCTAACTATGGCTACACCTTC
TRBD1 | TRBJ1-3 | TRBV18 | . | CASSPGGTGRNTIYF | TGTGCCAGCTCACCGGGCGGGACAGGGAGAAACACCATATATTTT
TRBD1 | TRBJ2-5 | TRBV5-1 | few | CASSRDRVETQYF | TGCGCCAGCAGTCGGGACAGGGTAGAGACCCAGTACTTC
. | TRBJ1-2 | TRBV6-5 | . | CASRPPGTGIYGYTF | TGTGCCAGCAGACCCCCGGGAACAGGGATCTATGGCTACACCTTC
TRBD1 | TRBJ2-7 | TRBV6-1 | . | CASSETGTGAIEQYF | TGTGCCAGCAGTGAAACCGGGACAGGAGCTATCGAGCAGTACTTC
TRBD2 | TRBJ2-5 | TRBV7-7 | once | CASSPTPLLAGEETQYF | TGTGCCAGCAGCCCTACGCCCCTACTAGCGGGGGAAGAGACCCAGTACTTC
. | TRBJ2-2 | TRBV5-6 | . | CASSLGLNTGELFF | TGTGCCAGCAGCTTGGGACTGAACACCGGGGAGCTGTTTTTT
. | TRBJ1-3 | TRBV5-1 | . | CASSLEGVLSSGNTIYF | TGCGCCAGCAGCTTGGAGGGTGTCTTGAGCTCTGGAAACACCATATATTTT
. | TRBJ2-1 | TRBV4-1 | . | CASSHGAYMDNEQFF | TGCGCCAGCAGCCACGGGGCTTACATGGACAATGAGCAGTTCTTC
. | TRBJ1-5 | TRBV10-1 | few | CASIYSNQPQHF | TGCGCCAGCATTTATAGCAATCAGCCCCAGCATTTT
. | TRBJ1-1 | TRBV7-8 | . | CASSPPALQAFF | TGTGCCAGCAGCCCTCCCGCCTTACAGGCTTTCTTT
. | TRBJ2-3 | TRBV5-4 | . | CASSLGAGSTDTQYF | TGTGCCAGCAGCTTGGGTGCAGGGTCTACAGATACGCAGTATTTT
TRBD2 | TRBJ2-1 | TRBV27 | . | CASGIAGGEQFF | TGTGCCAGCGGGATTGCGGGAGGTGAGCAGTTCTTC
. | TRBJ2-1 | TRBV19 | . | CASSKGSQRQGYNEQFF | TGTGCCAGTAGTAAAGGGTCCCAAAGGCAGGGGTACAATGAGCAGTTCTTC
. | TRBJ1-4 | TRBV7-2 | . | CASSLQSNNEKLFF | TGTGCCAGCAGCCTACAGTCTAATAATGAAAAGCTGTTTTTT
. | TRBJ1-1 | TRBV2 | . | CASSEGDLGGTDTEAFF | TGTGCCAGCAGTGAAGGTGACCTCGGGGGGACGGACACTGAAGCTTTCTTT
TRBD1 | TRBJ1-2 | TRBV29-1 | . | CSVEEDRWDYGYTF | TGCAGCGTTGAAGAGGACAGGTGGGACTATGGCTACACCTTC
TRBD2 | TRBJ2-1 | TRBV9 | . | CASSVGSSGRVAYNEQFF | TGTGCCAGCAGCGTAGGCAGCAGCGGGAGGGTGGCCTACAATGAGCAGTTCTTC
TRBD2 | TRBJ2-1 | TRBV6-1 | . | CASSGLAGINEQFF | TGTGCCAGCAGTGGCCTAGCGGGAATCAATGAGCAGTTCTTC
. | TRBJ2-3 | TRBV4-1 | medium-sized | CASSQEMGLLTDTQYF | TGCGCCAGCAGCCAAGAGATGGGACTTCTCACAGATACGCAGTATTTT
. | TRBJ1-5 | TRBV6-1 | . | CASSGLADQGPQHF | TGTGCCAGCAGTGGGTTGGCCGACCAGGGTCCCCAGCATTTT
TRBD2 | TRBJ2-1 | TRBV15 | few | CATSRGLAGANSYNEQFF | TGTGCCACCAGCAGAGGACTAGCGGGAGCAAACTCCTACAATGAGCAGTTCTTC
TRBD1 | TRBJ2-7 | TRBV11-2 | . | CASSLIQGSPKAYEQYF | TGTGCCAGCAGCTTAATACAGGGGTCACCCAAAGCGTACGAGCAGTACTTC
. | TRBJ2-4 | TRBV5-1 | . | CASSSGVAKNIQYF | TGCGCCAGCAGCTCCGGAGTAGCCAAAAACATTCAGTACTTC
. | TRBJ2-3 | TRBV21-1 | . | CASSKEGSGSNTDTQYF | TGTGCCAGCAGCAAAGAGGGTAGCGGGAGTAATACAGATACGCAGTATTTT
TRBD2 | TRBJ2-7 | TRBV18 | . | CASSPYQRGPYEQYF | TGTGCCAGCTCACCCTACCAGCGGGGGCCCTACGAGCAGTACTTC
. | TRBJ1-2 | TRBV4-2 | . | CASKTGTLFNYGYTF | TGTGCCAGCAAGACGGGGACACTGTTTAACTATGGCTACACCTTC
. | TRBJ2-5 | TRBV10-1 | . | CASSTGTQTGTQYF | TGCGCCAGCAGTACCGGGACTCAGACGGGGACCCAGTACTTC
TRBD1 | TRBJ2-6 | TRBV5-6 | . | CASRTGLSGANVLTF | TGTGCCAGCCGGACAGGGCTTTCTGGGGCCAACGTCCTGACTTTC
. | TRBJ2-1 | TRBV2 | . | CASTKQASSYNEQFF | TGTGCCAGCACGAAACAGGCTAGCTCCTACAATGAGCAGTTCTTC
TRBD2 | TRBJ2-2 | TRBV5-4 | few | CASSSGLVNTGELFF | TGTGCCAGCAGCTCGGGACTAGTGAACACCGGGGAGCTGTTTTTT
. | TRBJ1-5 | TRBV2 | . | CATASDGGNQPQHF | TGTGCCACCGCCTCAGACGGAGGCAATCAGCCCCAGCATTTT